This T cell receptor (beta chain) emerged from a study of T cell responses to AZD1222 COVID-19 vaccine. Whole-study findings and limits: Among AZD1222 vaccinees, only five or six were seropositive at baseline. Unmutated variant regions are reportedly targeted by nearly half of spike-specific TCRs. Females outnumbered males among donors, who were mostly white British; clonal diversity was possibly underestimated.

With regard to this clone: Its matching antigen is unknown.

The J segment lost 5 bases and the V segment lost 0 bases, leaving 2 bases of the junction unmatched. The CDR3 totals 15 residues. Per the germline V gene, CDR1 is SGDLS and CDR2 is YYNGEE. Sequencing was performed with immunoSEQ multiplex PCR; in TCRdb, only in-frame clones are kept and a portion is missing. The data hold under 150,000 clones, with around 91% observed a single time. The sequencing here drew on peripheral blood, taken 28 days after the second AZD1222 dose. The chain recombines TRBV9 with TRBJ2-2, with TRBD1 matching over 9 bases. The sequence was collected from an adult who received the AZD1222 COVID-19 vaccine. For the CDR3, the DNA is TGTGCCAGCAGCGTAGCCGGGACAGGGACCGGGGAGCTGTTTTTT. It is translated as CASSVAGTGTGELFF. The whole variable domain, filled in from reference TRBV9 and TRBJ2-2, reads DSGVTQTPKHLITATGQRVTLRCSPRSGDLSVYWYQQSLDQGLQFLIQYYNGEERAKGNILERFSAQQFPDLHSELNLSSLELGDSALYFCASSVAGTGTGELFFGEGSRLTVL.